This record looks at one TCR beta chain sequence and its context. Its antigen is still unknown. Vbeta (60) and Jbeta (13) primers were used in the PCR. Measured with immunoSEQ multiplex PCR; TCRdb has only the in-frame clones, and not every one. Of about 130,000 clones listed, around 81% were seen once; the top ten hold 0.55% to 0.85%. This sample was taken from a study of cytomegalovirus exposure and HLA in healthy donors. General study findings and limits: Analysis was carried out at a later point, and it linked a missense DCLRE1C variant to TCR beta V- and J-gene trimming.

The CDR3 has 15 residues. Per the germline V gene, CDR1 is LNHDA and CDR2 is SQIVND (reference sequence). V gave up 6 bases and J gave up 7 bases, with 21 bases separating them. This sequence originates from a man aged 18 to 30 in good health and CMV-seronegative. Sequenced input: PBMCs. This chain uses TRBV19 with TRBJ1-2; a weak D match, TRBD1 (6 bases). Here the CDR3 reads CASRILNREFSGYTF. DNA for the CDR3: TGTGCCAGTAGAATACTAAACAGGGAGTTCTCTGGCTACACCTTC.